This TCR beta chain stems from a study of blood T cell repertoires in COVID-19. Study details: Sources were T cells, B-cell-depleted T cells, or PBMCs; the material itself was cDNA or gDNA.

Germline V gene lookup returns CDR1 SGHRS and CDR2 YFSETQ. The CDR3 spans 19 residues. Unmatched junction bases numbered 11, after V lost 3 bases and J lost 0 bases. The Seattle site enrolled patients during active infection and followed them longitudinally. The table came from immunoSEQ multiplex PCR; TCRdb's copy has only in-frame clones and leaves some out. This sample has roughly 70,000 clones, with 76% found just once. The chain employs TRBV5-1 and TRBJ2-6; 8 nucleotides align to TRBD1. The sequenced sample was peripheral blood. This TCR came from a man in his 60s with COVID-19, enrolled during active disease. The CDR3 is CASSWGTGTSYSGANVLTF. CDR3 coding DNA: TGCGCCAGCAGCTGGGGGACAGGCACTTCTTACTCTGGGGCCAACGTCCTGACTTTC.